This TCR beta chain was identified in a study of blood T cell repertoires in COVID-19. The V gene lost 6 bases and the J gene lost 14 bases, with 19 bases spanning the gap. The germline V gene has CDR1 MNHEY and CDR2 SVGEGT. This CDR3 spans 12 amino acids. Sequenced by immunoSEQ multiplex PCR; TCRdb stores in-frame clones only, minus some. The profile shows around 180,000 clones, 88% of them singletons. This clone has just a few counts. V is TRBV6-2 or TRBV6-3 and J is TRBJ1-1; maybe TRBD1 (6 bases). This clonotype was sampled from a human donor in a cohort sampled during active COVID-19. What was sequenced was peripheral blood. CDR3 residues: CASSPGAGIGFF. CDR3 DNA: TGTGCCAGCAGCCCGGGGGCCGGGATTGGCTTCTTT.